The 16 T cell receptor beta chains below all came from one sample that was sequenced in a study of T cell responses to AZD1222 COVID-19 vaccine. The repertoire was sequenced with immunoSEQ multiplex PCR; TCRdb's copy has only in-frame clones and lacks some. The table shows approximately 77,000 clones, with more than 85% occurring only once. The sequenced sample was peripheral blood, obtained 28 days after the second AZD1222 dose. The receptors were sampled from an adult who received the AZD1222 COVID-19 vaccine.

The chain links TRBV5-6 to TRBJ1-1, with 7 bases that match TRBD1. CDR3 size: 13 residues. The germline V gene has CDR1 SGHDT and CDR2 YYEEEE. Trimming removed 4 bases from V and 5 bases from J; junction bases left unmatched: 5. In DNA, the CDR3 is TGTGCCAGCAGCGCGTCAGGGGGAACTGAAGCTTTCTTT. Translated, it gives CASSASGGTEAFF.

CDR3 in DNA: TGTGCCACCAGCAGAGATCGTACAGGGCGTCTTCTTGGTCAGCCCCAGCATTTT. It is translated as CATSRDRTGRLLGQPQHF. The gene calls are TRBV15 and TRBJ1-5; D possibly corresponds to TRBD1 (6 bases). With 0 bases removed from V and 6 bases from J, the gap between germline ends came to 21 bases. CDR1 LNHNV and CDR2 YYDKDF come from the germline V gene (reference sequence). The CDR3 is 18 amino acids.

In this sample, this clone turned up a few times. V usage is TRBV29-1 and J usage is TRBJ1-2; D is unresolved. Trimming removed 6 bases at V and 10 bases at J, with 12 bases between. The CDR3 extends over 10 amino acids. CDR1 and CDR2 from the germline V gene are SQVTM and ANQGSEA. As DNA, the CDR3 is TGCAGCGTGACCCGGTGGGACTACACCTTC. Translation gives CSVTRWDYTF.

This clone was picked up a small number of times. The V gene is TRBV10-3, the J gene TRBJ2-7; D is undetermined. The CDR3 has 10 amino acids. With 10 bases removed from V and 3 bases from J, the gap between germline ends came to 7 bases. Germline assignment: CDR1 ENHRY and CDR2 SYGVKD. CDR3: CATAHYEQYF. Here the CDR3 DNA reads TGTGCCACCGCCCACTACGAGCAGTACTTC.

The chain employs TRBV11-2 and TRBJ2-1; TRBD2 aligns across 9 bases. This CDR3 has 15 amino acids. The germline gives CDR1 SGHAT, CDR2 FQNNGV. V was pared by 3 bases and J by 0 bases, with 0 bases of the junction left unmatched. The DNA of the CDR3 is TGTGCCAGCAGCTTTAGCGGGAGCTCCTACAATGAGCAGTTCTTC. It is translated as CASSFSGSSYNEQFF.

Here the CDR3 reads CASSTGTSAAEQYF. Here the CDR3 DNA reads TGTGCCAGTAGTACCGGGACTAGCGCTGCCGAGCAGTACTTC. The rearrangement links TRBV19 to TRBJ2-7, with 10 bases that match TRBD2. Germline CDR1 LNHDA, CDR2 SQIVND (reference sequence). CDR3 length: 14 residues. J lost 6 bases, V lost 4 bases, and 6 bases had no gene match.

J is TRBJ2-1 and V is TRBV7-9; D is unclear. The CDR3 has 12 amino acids. From germline, CDR1 is SEHNR and CDR2 FQNEAQ (reference sequence). The V end was cut by 5 bases, the J end by 8 bases, with 10 bases between. CDR3 sequence: CASSHTWDEQFF. The CDR3 region has the DNA TGTGCCAGCAGCCATACCTGGGATGAGCAGTTCTTC.

The rearrangement links TRBV19 to TRBJ1-1; no reliable D call. This CDR3 has 14 residues. V dropped 4 bases and J dropped 5 bases, with 14 bases sitting between them. The germline V gene has CDR1 LNHDA and CDR2 SQIVND (reference sequence). CDR3 loop: CASSTTSPGTEAFF. CDR3 in DNA: TGTGCCAGTAGTACGACTAGCCCGGGGACTGAAGCTTTCTTT. Complete variable domain (other parts from reference TRBV19 and TRBJ1-1): DGGITQSPKYLFRKEGQNVTLSCEQNLNHDAMYWYRQDPGQGLRLIYYSQIVNDFQKGDIAEGYSVSREKKESFPLTVTSAQKNPTAFYLCASSTTSPGTEAFFGQGTRLTVV.

The chain joins TRBV28 to TRBJ1-5; no firm D call. CDR1 and CDR2 from the germline V gene are MDHEN and SYDVKM. Trimming left V 3 bases short and J 2 bases short, with 8 bases between. The CDR3 loop spans 14 amino acids. The CDR3 DNA sequence: TGTGCCAGCAGTTTTCTGGGTGGCAATCAGCCCCAGCATTTT. Translation: CASSFLGGNQPQHF.

This chain uses TRBV7-8 with TRBJ1-3, with D perhaps TRBD1 (5 bases). Trimming shortened V by 2 bases and J by 0 bases, and 20 bases separated the two germline ends. Germline assignment: CDR1 SGHVS and CDR2 FQNEAQ. The CDR3 has 19 residues. The CDR3 region has the DNA TGTGCCAGCAGCTTACCGGGGGTCCAGTTGTGGGGCTCTGGAAACACCATATATTTT. Translated, it gives CASSLPGVQLWGSGNTIYF.

The chain is built from TRBV29-1 and TRBJ1-1; 7 positions match TRBD1. With 6 bases clipped from V and 3 bases from J, the junction kept 7 bases outside the gene matches. The germline V gene encodes CDR1 SQVTM and CDR2 ANQGSEA. CDR3 length: 13 amino acids. The DNA of the CDR3 is TGCAGCGTAGACAGGGAAAAGTACACTGAAGCTTTCTTT. Translation gives CSVDREKYTEAFF.

The chain combines TRBV7-2 with TRBJ2-3; TRBD2 matches 16 bases. V shed 1 base, J shed 4 bases, and the junction held 8 bases outside the gene matches. The CDR3 is made up of 19 amino acids. The germline CDR1 and CDR2 sequences are SGHTA and FQGNSA. This chain's CDR3 is CASSLVLVGLAGGADTQYF. In DNA form, the CDR3 reads TGTGCCAGCAGCTTAGTTCTTGTGGGACTAGCGGGAGGGGCAGATACGCAGTATTTT.

V and J are TRBV7-9 and TRBJ1-3; D is unresolved. The CDR3 is 17 residues long. V dropped 1 base and J dropped 0 bases, with 13 bases sitting between them. Germline values: CDR1 SEHNR, CDR2 FQNEAQ (reference sequence). The CDR3 region is CASSLGPTRASGNTIYF. The CDR3 DNA follows: TGTGCCAGCAGCTTAGGGCCTACCCGTGCCTCTGGAAACACCATATATTTT.

The chain uses TRBV19 and TRBJ1-2, with D hard to call. Per germline, CDR1 LNHDA and CDR2 SQIVND (reference sequence). The CDR3 runs 12 residues. The V end lost 9 bases, the J end lost 2 bases, and 10 bases lay between the germline ends. The CDR3 DNA reads TGTGCCAGCACACAAACCAACTATGGCTACACCTTC. Translating it yields CASTQTNYGYTF.

The chain combines TRBV5-1 with TRBJ1-5, with D possibly TRBD1 on 6 matching bases. Germline V CDR1 and CDR2: SGHRS, YFSETQ. V lost 0 bases and J lost 6, with 13 bases in between. The CDR3 loop spans 15 amino acids. In nucleotides, the CDR3 is TGCGCCAGCAGCTTGGTTCCTGGGGGCGGTCAGCCCCAGCATTTT. It encodes CASSLVPGGGQPQHF.

The chain combines TRBV10-2 with TRBJ2-7, with D possibly TRBD2 on 6 matching bases. The CDR3 has 14 amino acids. The germline CDR1 and CDR2 sequences are WSHSY and SAAADI. The germline V and J ends were trimmed by 5 bases and 2 bases, with 13 bases remaining between them. The CDR3 DNA reads TGCGCCAGCAGTCAGGCGGGACTGACCTACGAGCAGTACTTC. Amino acid sequence: CASSQAGLTYEQYF.